The clone carrying this T cell receptor (beta chain) was counted at least ten times. No antigen is known for it. This sample is drawn from a study of CD8 T cells in ankylosing spondylitis. Study outcomes and limitations: Roughly 8 highly homologous variants made up a TCR beta motif, and this motif appeared characteristic of ankylosing spondylitis blood. Earlier work had already found some motif variants in reactive arthritis synovial fluid and blood. Disease-linked clones were reportedly significantly enriched in matched ankylosing spondylitis synovial fluid.

The CDR3 is made up of 15 amino acids. With V trimmed by 6 bases and J by 2 bases, 7 bases remained unmatched. CDR1 and CDR2 from the germline V gene are ENHRY and SYGVKD. By quantitative 5'-RACE with molecular barcodes, the TCR beta libraries were made. TCRdb re-derived calls from the 5' RACE reads in MiXCR, one entry per CDR3 protein. The repertoire holds 300,000 to 400,000 distinct CDR3 sequences, approximately 10% seen once, with roughly a tenth in the top ten. The sequence derives from a female donor with ankylosing spondylitis or in good health (not recorded which). Sequencing used blood, either unsorted or a sorted T cell fraction (not recorded which). V gene TRBV10-3 combines with J gene TRBJ1-2, with TRBD1 matching over 9 bases. The chain's CDR3 is CAIRGQGLPNYGYTF. As DNA, the CDR3 is TGTGCCATCAGGGGACAGGGCCTACCCAACTATGGCTACACCTTC.